The entry that follows covers one TCR beta chain sequence. Antigen unknown. The entry originates in a study of T cell responses to AZD1222 COVID-19 vaccine. Overall study context: Pooled samples include second doses given at about 4 or 12 weeks.

V lost 4 bases and J lost 7, with 13 bases in between. Germline CDR1 and CDR2: LGHDT and YNNKEL (reference sequence). The CDR3 runs 13 residues. Overall study findings and caveats: Baseline seropositivity occurred in only a handful of AZD1222 recipients. Clonal diversity was possibly underestimated; the donors were predominantly white British and more often female. Among spike-specific TCRs, nearly half reportedly target unmutated variant regions.

Clones were sequenced by immunoSEQ multiplex PCR, and TCRdb holds only the in-frame ones, with some missing. The table includes about 170,000 clones, roughly nine tenths detected once. This sample comprised peripheral blood, obtained on day 0 of AZD1222 vaccination. The TCR was taken from an adult in good health. The chain carries TRBV3-1 (or the pseudogene TRBV3-2) and TRBJ1-2; tentative D call: TRBD1 (6 bases). CDR3 bases: TGTGCCAGCAGCCTGGGGGCTCGGAGTGGCTACACCTTC. Translated, it gives CASSLGARSGYTF.